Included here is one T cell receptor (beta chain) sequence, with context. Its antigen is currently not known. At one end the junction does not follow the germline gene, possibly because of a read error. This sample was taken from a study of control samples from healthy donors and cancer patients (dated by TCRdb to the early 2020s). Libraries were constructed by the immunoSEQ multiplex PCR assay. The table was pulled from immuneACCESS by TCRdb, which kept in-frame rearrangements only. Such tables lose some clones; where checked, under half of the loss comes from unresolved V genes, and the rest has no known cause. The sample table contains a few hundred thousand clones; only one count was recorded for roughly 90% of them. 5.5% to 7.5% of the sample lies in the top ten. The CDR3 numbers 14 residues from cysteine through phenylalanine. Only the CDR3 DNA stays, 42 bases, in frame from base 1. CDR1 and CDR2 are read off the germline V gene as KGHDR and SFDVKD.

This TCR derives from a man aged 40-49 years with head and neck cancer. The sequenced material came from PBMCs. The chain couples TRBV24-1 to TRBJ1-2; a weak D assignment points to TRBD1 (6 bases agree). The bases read TGTGCCACCAGCGATTCGGCCAGGGGCTATGGCTACACCTTC. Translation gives CATSDSARGYGYTF.